This T cell receptor beta chain came from a study of monozygotic twins with cystic fibrosis. Only in-frame clones appear in the TCRdb table, and some are missing; sequencing was by immunoSEQ multiplex PCR. This repertoire shows 20,000 to 30,000 clones, roughly 96% found once; its top ten account for around 3%. With regard to this clone: Its cognate antigen is unknown.

General observations from the study: J usage was most co-twin-similar in 8 of 16 pairs, V in 13. Monozygotic CF twin pairs shared significantly more nucleotide-identical clonotypes than unrelated CF individuals did.

The sample was blood. The TCR comes from a girl aged 2-15 years with cystic fibrosis.

CDR3 sequence reads: CASSFGRAYEQYF. CDR3 nucleotides: TGTGCCAGCAGTTTTGGCAGGGCCTACGAGCAGTACTTC. The chain has TRBV27 and TRBJ2-7; weak D call: TRBD1 (5 bases). This CDR3 spans 13 amino acids. V gave up 3 bases and J gave up 2 bases, with 8 bases separating them. Germline assignment: CDR1 MNHEY and CDR2 SMNVEV (reference sequence).